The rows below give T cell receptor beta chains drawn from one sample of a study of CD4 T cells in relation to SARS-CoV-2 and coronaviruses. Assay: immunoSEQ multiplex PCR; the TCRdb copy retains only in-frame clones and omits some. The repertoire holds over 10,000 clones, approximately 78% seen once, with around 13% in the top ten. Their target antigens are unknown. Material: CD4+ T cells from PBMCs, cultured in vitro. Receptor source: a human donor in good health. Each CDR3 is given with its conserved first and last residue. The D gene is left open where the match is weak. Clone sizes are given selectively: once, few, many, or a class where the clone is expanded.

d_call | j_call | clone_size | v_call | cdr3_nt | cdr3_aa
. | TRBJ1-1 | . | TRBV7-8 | TGTGCCAGCAGCTTAGGGGCGGGACAGAACACTGAAGCTTTCTTT | CASSLGAGQNTEAFF
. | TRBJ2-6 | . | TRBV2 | TGTGCCAGCAGTGAACTAGGTGAAGCAGTGACTGGGGCCAACGTCCTGACTTTC | CASSELGEAVTGANVLTF
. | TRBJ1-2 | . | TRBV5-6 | TGTGCCAGCAGCTTTTTGTCAGGGGATGGTGGCTACACCTTC | CASSFLSGDGGYTF
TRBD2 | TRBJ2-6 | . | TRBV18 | TGTGCCAGCTCACCACGGGGGGGGAGCTCTGGGGCCAACGTCCTGACTTTC | CASSPRGGSSGANVLTF
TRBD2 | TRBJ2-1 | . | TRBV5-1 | TGCGCCAGCAGTCCAGCGGGGGGGCTGGAGGAGCAGTTCTTC | CASSPAGGLEEQFF
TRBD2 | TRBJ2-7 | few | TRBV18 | TGTGCCAGCTCACCTCTAGCGGGAGGGCTGAACGAGCAGTACTTC | CASSPLAGGLNEQYF
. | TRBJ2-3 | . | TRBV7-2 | TGTGCCAGCAGCTTAACTTCTAGCACAGATACGCAGTATTTT | CASSLTSSTDTQYF
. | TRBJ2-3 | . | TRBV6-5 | TGTGCCAGCATCACCGACGGGTCTAGCACAGATACGCAGTATTTT | CASITDGSSTDTQYF
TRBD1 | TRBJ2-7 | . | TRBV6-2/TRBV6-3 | TGTGCCAGCAGTGCTTACAGGGGGCGAGACGAGCAGTACTTC | CASSAYRGRDEQYF
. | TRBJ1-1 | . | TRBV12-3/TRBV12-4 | TGTGCCAGCAGTTCAGGGACGCACACTGAAGCTTTCTTT | CASSSGTHTEAFF
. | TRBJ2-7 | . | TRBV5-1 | TGCGCCAGCAGCCAACAGGGTTCGAGCGAGCAGTACTTC | CASSQQGSSEQYF
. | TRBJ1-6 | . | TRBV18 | TGTGCCAGCTCCCCCGGGATTAATTCACCCCTCCACTTT | CASSPGINSPLHF
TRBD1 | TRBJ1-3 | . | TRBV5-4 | TGTGCCAGCAGCTTGACAGGGGGCTCTGGAAACACCATATATTTT | CASSLTGGSGNTIYF
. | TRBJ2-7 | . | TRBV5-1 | TGCGCCAGCAGCGGAACAGGGGGGGACTACGAGCAGTACTTC | CASSGTGGDYEQYF
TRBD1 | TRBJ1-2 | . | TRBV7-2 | TGTGCCAGCAGCATGGGACAGGGGCGCGGTTACACCTTC | CASSMGQGRGYTF
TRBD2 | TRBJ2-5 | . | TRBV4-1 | TGCGCCAGCAGCCGGACGACTAGCGGGAGAGAGACCCAGTACTTC | CASSRTTSGRETQYF
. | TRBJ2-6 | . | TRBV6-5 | TGTGCCAGCAGGGGGCCTGGGGCCAACGTCCTGACTTTC | CASRGPGANVLTF
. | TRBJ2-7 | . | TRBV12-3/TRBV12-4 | TGTGCCAGCACCGCCGGGATCTCCTACGAGCAGTACTTC | CASTAGISYEQYF
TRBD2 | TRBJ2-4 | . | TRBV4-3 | TGCGCCAGCAGCCGCGAGCGAGCGGGGGGGCCAGACATTCAGTACTTC | CASSRERAGGPDIQYF
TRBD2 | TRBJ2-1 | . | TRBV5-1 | TGCGCCAGCAGGCATGGTTTTAGCGGGGTGATCAATGAGCAGTTCTTC | CASRHGFSGVINEQFF
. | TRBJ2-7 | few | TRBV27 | TGTGCCAGCAGTCCAACCCGACAGGCGCTCGAGCAGTACTTC | CASSPTRQALEQYF
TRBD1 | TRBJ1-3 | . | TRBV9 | TGTGCCAGCAGCGTAGAGGGACAGGGGGCTAGAAACACCATATATTTT | CASSVEGQGARNTIYF
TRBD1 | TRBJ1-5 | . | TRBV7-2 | TGTGCCAGCAGCCCGACAGGGGATCCGGGCAATCAGCCCCAGCATTTT | CASSPTGDPGNQPQHF
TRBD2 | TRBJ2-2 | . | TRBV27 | TGTGCCAGCAGTCCCAGGGTAGCGGGGTCGAACACCGGGGAGCTGTTTTTT | CASSPRVAGSNTGELFF
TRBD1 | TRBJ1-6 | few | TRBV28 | TGTGCCAGCAGGACTCAGGGGGCCACAACCTTATATAATTCACCCCTCCACTTT | CASRTQGATTLYNSPLHF
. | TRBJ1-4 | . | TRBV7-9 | TGTGCCAGCAGTATTGCAGGGAGCGGTGAAAAACTGTTTTTT | CASSIAGSGEKLFF
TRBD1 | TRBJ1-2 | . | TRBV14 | TGTGCCAGCAGCCAACGCCTCCAGGGAGGGGGCGGTGGCTACACCTTC | CASSQRLQGGGGGYTF
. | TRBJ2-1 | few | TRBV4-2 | TGTGCCAGCAGCCATTTCGGGGGGCGGGCTTTAGATGAGCAGTTCTTC | CASSHFGGRALDEQFF
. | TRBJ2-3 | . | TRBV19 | TGTGCCAGTAGCCCCTCGAAAGGTTCTAGCACAGATACGCAGTATTTT | CASSPSKGSSTDTQYF
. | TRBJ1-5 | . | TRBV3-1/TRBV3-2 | TGTGCCAGCAGCCAAGATGGAAAGATTAATCAGCCCCAGCATTTT | CASSQDGKINQPQHF
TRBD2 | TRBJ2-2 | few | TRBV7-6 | TGTGCCAGCAGCTTACGCCAGGGACTAGCGGGTACCGGGGAGCTGTTTTTT | CASSLRQGLAGTGELFF
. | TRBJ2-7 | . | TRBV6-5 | TGTGCCAGTCACGCAGGGGTATCCTACGAGCAGTACTTC | CASHAGVSYEQYF
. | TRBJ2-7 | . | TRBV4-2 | TGTGCCAGCAGTCCCCCCCGGCGGCTCTACGAGCAGTACTTC | CASSPPRRLYEQYF
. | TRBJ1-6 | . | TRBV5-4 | TGTGCCAGCAGCTTGCGGCAGGCAGGCTCCTATAATTCACCCCTCCACTTT | CASSLRQAGSYNSPLHF
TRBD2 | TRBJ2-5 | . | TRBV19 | TGTGCCAGCAGAAGCGGGAATGGGGAGACCCAGTACTTC | CASRSGNGETQYF
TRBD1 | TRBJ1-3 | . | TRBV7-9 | TGTGCCAGCAGCCGATCCTCGACAGGGGGCGAAAACACCATATATTTT | CASSRSSTGGENTIYF
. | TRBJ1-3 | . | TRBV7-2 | TGTGCCAGCAGCTTTCACAGGGTACCCGGAAACACCATATATTTT | CASSFHRVPGNTIYF
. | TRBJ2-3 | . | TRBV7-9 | TGTGCCAGCAGCTTTAGCGGCCGCACCACAGATACGCAGTATTTT | CASSFSGRTTDTQYF
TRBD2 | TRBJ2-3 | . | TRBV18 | TGTGCCAGCTCACCCAGTCGGACTAGCGGGGGGATCGGCACAGATACGCAGTATTTT | CASSPSRTSGGIGTDTQYF
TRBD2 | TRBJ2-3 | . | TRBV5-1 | TGCGCCAGCAGCTTGAAGGCTAGCGGGGGAACAGATACGCAGTATTTT | CASSLKASGGTDTQYF